These 22 T cell receptor beta chains originate from one sample sequenced in a study of shared clonotypes between healthy human individuals. Produced via immunoSEQ multiplex PCR; TCRdb's table is partial and in-frame only. The sample has more than 450,000 clones, around 74% seen once; the top ten hold 10% to 15%. Sequenced input: PBMCs. The source of these receptors is a middle-aged woman in good health. Some clones in this sample may be carry-over from other donors' samples.

This chain joins TRBV5-4 and TRBJ2-7, with D tentatively TRBD2 (6 bases). V lost 4 bases and J lost 4, with 15 bases in between. CDR1 SGHNT and CDR2 YYREEE come from the germline V gene (reference sequence). This CDR3 has 14 residues. The CDR3 DNA is TGTGCCAGCAGCCAGGACTATGGAGGATACGAGCAGTACTTC. Its translation: CASSQDYGGYEQYF. The full variable domain, its missing parts supplied by reference TRBV5-4 and TRBJ2-7, is ETGVTQSPTHLIKTRGQQVTLRCSSQSGHNTVSWYQQALGQGPQFIFQYYREEENGRGNFPPRFSGLQFPNYSSELNVNALELDDSALYLCASSQDYGGYEQYFGPGTRLTVT.

The chain has TRBV5-4 and TRBJ1-1; D may be TRBD1 (6 bases). In germline, CDR1 is SGHNT, CDR2 YYREEE (reference sequence). This CDR3 spans 15 amino acids. The V gene lost 4 bases and the J gene lost 0 bases, with 13 bases spanning the gap. The CDR3 sequence: CASSLQGDLNTEAFF. CDR3 bases: TGTGCCAGCAGCCTACAGGGAGACTTGAACACTGAAGCTTTCTTT.

This clone was counted once. The chain combines TRBV27 with TRBJ2-3, with 9 bases aligning to TRBD1. This CDR3 is built from 15 residues. CDR1 MNHEY and CDR2 SMNVEV come from the germline V gene (reference sequence). Trimming cost V 2 bases and J 4 bases; bases outside gene matches: 4. The CDR3 spells CASSLGTGRSDTQYF. The CDR3 DNA follows: TGTGCCAGCAGTTTAGGGACAGGGAGGTCAGATACGCAGTATTTT.

CDR3 sequence (DNA): TGTGCCAGCCTACAGGGGAATGGCTACACCTTC. Translated, it gives CASLQGNGYTF. This chain connects TRBV19 to TRBJ1-2; 7 bases align to TRBD1. Germline V gene lookup returns CDR1 LNHDA and CDR2 SQIVND (reference sequence). Losses at the gene ends were 9 bases for V and 6 bases for J; bases not matched to a gene: 4. The CDR3 runs to 11 residues.

This clone appeared many times. The chain uses TRBV10-1 and TRBJ2-1, with 10 bases identical to TRBD2. CDR3 size: 16 residues. After removal of 0 bases from V and 5 bases from J, the junction contained 4 bases not matched to a gene. CDR1 is WNHNN, CDR2 SYGVQD, per germline (reference sequence). The CDR3 spells CASSESRGLANNEQFF. Here the CDR3 DNA reads TGCGCCAGCAGTGAGTCGAGGGGACTAGCGAACAATGAGCAGTTCTTC.

The rearrangement uses TRBV11-2 and TRBJ2-5, with TRBD2 as a possible D gene (6 bases). V lost 1 base, J lost 4 bases, and 10 bases lay in between. This CDR3 has 14 amino acids. Germline CDR1 and CDR2: SGHAT and FQNNGV. In nucleotides, the CDR3 is TGTGCCAGCAGCTTAGGGCGGACTATAGAGACCCAGTACTTC. This gives the protein CASSLGRTIETQYF.

On this clone: A read error may account for a junction end that differs from germline. V usage is TRBV7-3 and J usage is TRBJ2-1; TRBD1 agrees at 8 bases. CDR3 size: 14 residues. Germline CDR1 and CDR2: SGHTA and FQGTGA. CDR3 residues: CASNLAGGRDEQFF. The DNA of the CDR3 is TGTGCCAGCAACTTAGCAGGGGGCAGGGATGAGCAGTTCTTC.

This chain links TRBV30 with TRBJ1-6, with 10 positions matching TRBD1. CDR1 GTSNPN and CDR2 SVGIG come from the germline V gene (reference sequence). The CDR3 loop spans 17 amino acids. The trim removed 2 bases at V and 9 bases at J, leaving 13 bases unmatched. CDR3 in amino acids: CAWSSGTGAFGTSPLHF. The CDR3 DNA reads TGTGCCTGGAGTTCCGGGACAGGGGCTTTCGGGACTTCACCCCTCCACTTT.

This clone was seen a few times. The same CDR3 is also encoded by other DNA sequences in this sample. The chain couples TRBV19 to TRBJ1-1; no clear D gene. Germline loops: CDR1 LNHDA, CDR2 SQIVND (reference sequence). This CDR3 spans 12 amino acids. Trimming pared 6 bases from V and 2 bases from J, leaving 7 bases between. CDR3: CASSRGNTEAFF. The CDR3 region has the DNA TGTGCCAGTAGCCGGGGAAACACTGAAGCTTTCTTT.

The chain recombines TRBV27 with TRBJ2-1; maybe TRBD2 (5 bases). The CDR3 spans 13 residues. Per the germline V gene, CDR1 is MNHEY and CDR2 is SMNVEV (reference sequence). The germline V and J ends were trimmed by 10 bases and 0 bases, with 10 bases remaining between them. CDR3 amino acids: CATRGFSYNEQFF. The CDR3 coding sequence is TGTGCCACCCGGGGTTTCTCCTACAATGAGCAGTTCTTC.

A remark on this clone: The same CDR3 is also encoded by other DNA sequences in this sample. The chain couples TRBV7-3 to TRBJ2-1; the D is unclear. Germline V lookup: CDR1 SGHTA, CDR2 FQGTGA. This CDR3 has 13 residues. V was trimmed by 4 bases and J by 6 bases, leaving 10 bases between them. CDR3 in amino acids: CASSSQVGNEQFF. Written as DNA, the CDR3 is TGTGCCAGCAGCTCCCAGGTTGGCAATGAGCAGTTCTTC.

This clone has a handful of counts. The chain combines TRBV6-1 with TRBJ2-7; D may be TRBD2 (5 bases). This CDR3 region has 16 residues. Germline CDR1 MNHNS, CDR2 SASEGT. Trimming cost V 0 bases and J 5 bases, with 17 bases left between them. CDR3 in DNA: TGTGCCAGCAGTGAAGCCGATGCGGGTCTTGGTGACGAGCAGTACTTC. Translating it yields CASSEADAGLGDEQYF.

The V call is TRBV19, the J call TRBJ1-5; 7 bases line up with TRBD1. The V gene end was trimmed by 6 bases and the J gene end by 4 bases; junction bases not matched to a gene: 9. Per germline, CDR1 LNHDA and CDR2 SQIVND (reference sequence). CDR3 length equals 15 residues. CDR3 protein: CASSPDRVGNQPQHF. The CDR3 region has the DNA TGTGCCAGTAGCCCCGACAGGGTAGGTAATCAGCCCCAGCATTTT.

This clone was counted a single time. V gene TRBV19 combines with J gene TRBJ2-3, with TRBD1 as a possible D gene (6 bases). This CDR3 comprises 15 residues. The germline V and J ends were trimmed by 4 bases and 2 bases, with 13 bases remaining between them. Germline V lookup: CDR1 LNHDA, CDR2 SQIVND (reference sequence). CDR3 nucleotides: TGTGCCAGTAGTACGACAGGAGCTGCCACAGATACGCAGTATTTT. Its protein is CASSTTGAATDTQYF.

CDR3 loop: CASRTGQSYEQYF. The CDR3 DNA reads TGTGCCAGCAGGACGGGACAGTCCTACGAGCAGTACTTC. The chain couples TRBV2 to TRBJ2-7; 7 nucleotides align to TRBD1. Per the germline V gene, CDR1 is SNHLY and CDR2 is FYNNEI. Losses at the gene ends were 6 bases for V and 1 base for J; bases not matched to a gene: 3. This CDR3 is 13 amino acids long.

CDR3 sequence: CASSSTENTEAFF. The CDR3 DNA reads as TGTGCCAGCAGCTCCACAGAGAACACTGAAGCTTTCTTT. V gene TRBV13 combines with J gene TRBJ1-1; D remains ambiguous. Germline V gene sequence: CDR1 PRHDT, CDR2 FYEKMQ (reference sequence). The germline V and J ends were trimmed by 4 bases and 1 base, with 7 bases remaining between them. The CDR3 loop spans 13 amino acids.

V gene TRBV7-9 combines with J gene TRBJ2-3, with D perhaps TRBD1 (5 bases). The V end was cut by 5 bases, the J end by 3 bases, with 15 bases between. Germline CDR1 SEHNR, CDR2 FQNEAQ (reference sequence). The CDR3 has 15 amino acids. The CDR3 nucleotides read TGTGCCAGCAGCGGTCAGGGAAGGGGAACAGATACGCAGTATTTT. It translates to CASSGQGRGTDTQYF.

The rearrangement links TRBV25-1 to TRBJ2-7; TRBD1 agrees at 7 bases. Germline lookup yields CDR1 MGHDK and CDR2 SYGVNS. J was trimmed by 5 bases and V by 4 bases; bases with no gene match: 11. CDR3 size: 15 residues. The CDR3 DNA follows: TGTGCCAGCAGTGGCGACAGGGCCTCCCGGAACGAGCAGTACTTC. This sequence encodes CASSGDRASRNEQYF.

The chain combines TRBV2 with TRBJ1-1, with D perhaps TRBD1 (5 bases). Germline CDR1 and CDR2: SNHLY and FYNNEI. V was shortened by 7 bases and J by 1 base, with 10 bases between the two germline ends. The CDR3 spans 13 residues. The CDR3 loop reads CASKTDTNTEAFF. The CDR3 DNA reads TGTGCCAGCAAGACGGACACGAACACTGAAGCTTTCTTT.

The chain combines TRBV15 with TRBJ2-2, with D tentatively TRBD1 (5 bases). V gave up 3 bases and J gave up 5 bases, with 10 bases separating them. This CDR3 comprises 14 residues. Germline V gives CDR1 LNHNV, CDR2 YYDKDF (reference sequence). The chain's CDR3 is CATSSRTRTGELFF. The CDR3 DNA reads TGTGCCACCAGCAGCCGGACACGTACCGGGGAGCTGTTTTTT.

In this sample, this clone turned up once. The chain carries TRBV6-5 and TRBJ1-5; D unresolved. Germline V gene lookup returns CDR1 MNHEY and CDR2 SVGAGI. This CDR3 contains 16 residues. V lost 2 bases and J 4 bases, leaving 15 bases between the germline ends. The DNA for the CDR3 is TGTGCCAGCAGTTACCGGACTGCCTCCTCTAATCAGCCCCAGCATTTT. Translating it yields CASSYRTASSNQPQHF.

The genes are TRBV5-6 and TRBJ1-1; maybe TRBD1 (6 bases). The CDR3 loop spans 18 amino acids. The V end was cut by 4 bases, the J end by 0 bases, with 22 bases between. Looked up from germline, CDR1 is SGHDT and CDR2 is YYEEEE. This CDR3 reads CASSVEYWGRIMNTEAFF. The CDR3 DNA reads as TGTGCCAGCAGCGTAGAATATTGGGGGCGGATAATGAACACTGAAGCTTTCTTT.